Here is one T cell receptor (beta chain) with its context. Its antigen is undetermined. This entry is derived from a study of shared clonotypes between healthy human individuals. Study results and limitations: Clonotype sharing among the donors was expected to vary with sequencing depth. A reduction in generation probabilities was seen for non-shared clonotypes relative to those shared by all four donors.

Unmatched junction bases numbered 9, after V lost 8 bases and J lost 2 bases. This CDR3 spans 14 amino acids. Germline CDR1 and CDR2: SEHNR and FQNEAQ (reference sequence). TCRdb's copy holds only in-frame clones and misses some; the assay was immunoSEQ multiplex PCR. The table has about 770,000 clones, roughly 72% seen once. The source is a woman aged 30 to 39 in good health. The sequenced material came from memory CD4+ T cells sorted from blood. As for subset: CD45RA-negative fraction. The chain is built from TRBV7-9 and TRBJ2-7, with 7 bases lining up with TRBD2. This chain's CDR3 is CASSLASGTYEQYF. The DNA for the CDR3 is TGTGCCAGCTCCCTGGCTAGCGGCACCTACGAGCAGTACTTC. The variable domain in full, completed from reference TRBV7-9 and TRBJ2-7, reads DTGVSQNPRHKITKRGQNVTFRCDPISEHNRLYWYRQTLGQGPEFLTYFQNEAQLEKSRLLSDRFSAERPKGSFSTLEIQRTEQGDSAMYLCASSLASGTYEQYFGPGTRLTVT.